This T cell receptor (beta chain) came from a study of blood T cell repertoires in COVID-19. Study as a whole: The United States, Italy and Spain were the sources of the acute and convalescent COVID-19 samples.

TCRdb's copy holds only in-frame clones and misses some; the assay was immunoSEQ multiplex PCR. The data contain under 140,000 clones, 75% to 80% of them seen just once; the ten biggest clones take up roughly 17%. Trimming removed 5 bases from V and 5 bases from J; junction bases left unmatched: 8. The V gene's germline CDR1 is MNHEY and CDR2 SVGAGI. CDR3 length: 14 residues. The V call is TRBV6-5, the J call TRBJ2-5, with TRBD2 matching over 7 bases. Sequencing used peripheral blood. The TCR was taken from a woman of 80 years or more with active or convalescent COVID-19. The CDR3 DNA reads TGTGCCAGCAGTCCCCCTGGCGGGAGCGAGACCCAGTACTTC. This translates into CASSPPGGSETQYF.